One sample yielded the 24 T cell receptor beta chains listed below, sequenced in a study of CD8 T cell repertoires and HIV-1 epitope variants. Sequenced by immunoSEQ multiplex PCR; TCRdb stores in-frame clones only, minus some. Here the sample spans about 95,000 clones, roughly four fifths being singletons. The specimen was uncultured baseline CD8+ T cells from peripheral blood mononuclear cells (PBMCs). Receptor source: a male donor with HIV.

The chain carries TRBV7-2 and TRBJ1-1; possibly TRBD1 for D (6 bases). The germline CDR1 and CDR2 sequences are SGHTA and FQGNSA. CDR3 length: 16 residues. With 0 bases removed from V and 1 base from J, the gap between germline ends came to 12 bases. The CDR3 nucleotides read TGTGCCAGCAGCTTAGCCGGGGGGGCGAAGAACACTGAAGCTTTCTTT. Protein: CASSLAGGAKNTEAFF.

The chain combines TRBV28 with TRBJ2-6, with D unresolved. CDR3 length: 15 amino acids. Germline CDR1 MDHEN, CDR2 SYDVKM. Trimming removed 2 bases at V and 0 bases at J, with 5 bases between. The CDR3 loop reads CASSLQSSGANVLTF. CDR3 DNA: TGTGCCAGCAGTTTACAGTCCTCTGGGGCCAACGTCCTGACTTTC.

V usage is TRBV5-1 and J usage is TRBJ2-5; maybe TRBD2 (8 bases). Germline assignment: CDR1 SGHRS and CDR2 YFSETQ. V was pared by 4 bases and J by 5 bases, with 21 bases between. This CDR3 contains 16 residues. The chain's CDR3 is CASSPLGQVAGETQYF. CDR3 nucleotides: TGCGCCAGCAGCCCCCTAGGACAGGTAGCGGGGGAGACCCAGTACTTC. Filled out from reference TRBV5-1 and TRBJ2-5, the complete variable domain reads KAGVTQTPRYLIKTRGQQVTLSCSPISGHRSVSWYQQTPGQGLQFLFEYFSETQRNKGNFPGRFSGRQFSNSRSEMNVSTLELGDSALYLCASSPLGQVAGETQYFGPGTRLLVL.

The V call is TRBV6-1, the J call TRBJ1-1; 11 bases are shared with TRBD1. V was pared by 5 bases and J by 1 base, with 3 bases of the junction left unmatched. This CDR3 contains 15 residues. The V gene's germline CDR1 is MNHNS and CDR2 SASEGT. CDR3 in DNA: TGTGCCAGCAGTAGGGACAGGGGGAGGAACACTGAAGCTTTCTTT. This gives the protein CASSRDRGRNTEAFF.

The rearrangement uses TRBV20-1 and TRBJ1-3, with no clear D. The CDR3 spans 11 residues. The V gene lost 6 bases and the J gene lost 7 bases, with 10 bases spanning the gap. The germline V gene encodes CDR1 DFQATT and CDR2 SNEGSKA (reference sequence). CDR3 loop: CSARPQNTIYF. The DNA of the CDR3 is TGCAGTGCGCGACCACAGAACACCATATATTTT.

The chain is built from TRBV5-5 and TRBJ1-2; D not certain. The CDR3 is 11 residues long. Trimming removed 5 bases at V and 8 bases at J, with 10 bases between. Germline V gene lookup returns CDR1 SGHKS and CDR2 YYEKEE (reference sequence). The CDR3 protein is CASSPGGGYTF. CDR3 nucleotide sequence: TGTGCCAGCAGTCCAGGAGGGGGCTACACCTTC.

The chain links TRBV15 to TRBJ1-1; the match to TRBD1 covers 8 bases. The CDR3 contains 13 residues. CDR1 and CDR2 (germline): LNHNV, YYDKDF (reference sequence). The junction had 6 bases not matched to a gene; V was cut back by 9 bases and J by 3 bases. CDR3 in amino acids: CATKTGVYTEAFF. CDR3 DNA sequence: TGTGCCACTAAGACAGGGGTGTACACTGAAGCTTTCTTT.

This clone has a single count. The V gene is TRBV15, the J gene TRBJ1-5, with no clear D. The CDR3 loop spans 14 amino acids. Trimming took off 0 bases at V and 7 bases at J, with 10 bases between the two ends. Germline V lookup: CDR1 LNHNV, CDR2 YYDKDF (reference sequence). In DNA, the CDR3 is TGTGCCACCAGCAGAGACAGACGGGAACAGCCCCAGCATTTT. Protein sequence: CATSRDRREQPQHF.

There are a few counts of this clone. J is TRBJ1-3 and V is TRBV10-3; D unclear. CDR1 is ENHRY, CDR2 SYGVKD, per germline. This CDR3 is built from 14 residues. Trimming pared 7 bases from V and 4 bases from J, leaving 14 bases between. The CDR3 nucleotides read TGTGCCATCAAAGGGTCGGGGTCGGGAAACACCATATATTTT. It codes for CAIKGSGSGNTIYF.

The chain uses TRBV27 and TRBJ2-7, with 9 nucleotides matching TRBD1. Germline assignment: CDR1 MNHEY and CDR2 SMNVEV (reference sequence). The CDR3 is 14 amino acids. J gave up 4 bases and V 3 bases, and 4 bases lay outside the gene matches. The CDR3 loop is CASSLRTGAYEQYF. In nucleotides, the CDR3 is TGTGCCAGCAGTTTGCGGACAGGGGCGTACGAGCAGTACTTC.

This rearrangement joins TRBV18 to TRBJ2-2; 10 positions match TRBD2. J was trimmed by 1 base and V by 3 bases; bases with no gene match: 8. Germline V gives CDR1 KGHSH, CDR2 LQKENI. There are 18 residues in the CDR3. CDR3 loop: CASSPSPSGGLNTGELFF. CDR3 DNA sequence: TGTGCCAGCTCACCCTCTCCTAGCGGGGGATTGAACACCGGGGAGCTGTTTTTT.

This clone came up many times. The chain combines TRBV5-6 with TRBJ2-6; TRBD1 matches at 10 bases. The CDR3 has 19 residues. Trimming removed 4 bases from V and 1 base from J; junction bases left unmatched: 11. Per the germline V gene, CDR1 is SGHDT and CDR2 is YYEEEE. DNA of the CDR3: TGTGCCAGCAGCGGGGGCTGGGACAGGGGATTTTCTGGGGCCAACGTCCTGACTTTC. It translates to CASSGGWDRGFSGANVLTF.

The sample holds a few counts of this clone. DNA for the CDR3: TGCGCCAGCAGACCCGGGACAAACTATAATTCACCCCTCCACTTT. Its translation: CASRPGTNYNSPLHF. The chain couples TRBV5-1 to TRBJ1-6, with D possibly matching TRBD1 (6 bases). From germline, CDR1 is SGHRS and CDR2 YFSETQ. The CDR3 covers 15 residues. V lost 5 bases and J 3 bases, leaving 12 bases between the germline ends.

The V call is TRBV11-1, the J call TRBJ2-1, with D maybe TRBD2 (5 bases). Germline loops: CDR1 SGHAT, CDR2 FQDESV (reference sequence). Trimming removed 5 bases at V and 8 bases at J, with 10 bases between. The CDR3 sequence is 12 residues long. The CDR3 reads CASSPVGDEQFF. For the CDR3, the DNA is TGTGCCAGCAGCCCCGTCGGGGATGAGCAGTTCTTC.

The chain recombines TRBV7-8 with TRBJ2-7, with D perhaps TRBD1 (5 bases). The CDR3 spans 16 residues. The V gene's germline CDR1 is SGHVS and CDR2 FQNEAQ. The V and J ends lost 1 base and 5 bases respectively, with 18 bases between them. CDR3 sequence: CASSLGVGQGPNEQYF. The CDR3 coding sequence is TGTGCCAGCAGCTTAGGGGTCGGGCAGGGCCCCAACGAGCAGTACTTC.

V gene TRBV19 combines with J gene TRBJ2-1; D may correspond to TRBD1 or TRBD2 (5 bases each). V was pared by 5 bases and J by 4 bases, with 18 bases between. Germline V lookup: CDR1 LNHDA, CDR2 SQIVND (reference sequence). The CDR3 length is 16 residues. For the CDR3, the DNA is TGTGCCAGTAGTGGCCGGGACCGGGGTATGTACAATGAGCAGTTCTTC. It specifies CASSGRDRGMYNEQFF. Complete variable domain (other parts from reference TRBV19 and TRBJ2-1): DGGITQSPKYLFRKEGQNVTLSCEQNLNHDAMYWYRQDPGQGLRLIYYSQIVNDFQKGDIAEGYSVSREKKESFPLTVTSAQKNPTAFYLCASSGRDRGMYNEQFFGPGTRLTVL.

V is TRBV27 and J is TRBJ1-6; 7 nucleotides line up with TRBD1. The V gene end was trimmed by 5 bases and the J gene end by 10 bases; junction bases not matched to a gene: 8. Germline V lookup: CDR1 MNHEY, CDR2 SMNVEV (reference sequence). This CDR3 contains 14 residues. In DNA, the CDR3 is TGTGCCAGCAGTACCAGACAGGGAGAATCACCCCTCCACTTT. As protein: CASSTRQGESPLHF.

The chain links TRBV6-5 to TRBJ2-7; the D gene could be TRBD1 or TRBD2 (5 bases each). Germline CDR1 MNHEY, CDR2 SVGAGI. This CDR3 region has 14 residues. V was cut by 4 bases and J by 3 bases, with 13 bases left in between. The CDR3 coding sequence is TGTGCCAGCAGTTCAAGGGACGACGGCTACGAGCAGTACTTC. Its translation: CASSSRDDGYEQYF.

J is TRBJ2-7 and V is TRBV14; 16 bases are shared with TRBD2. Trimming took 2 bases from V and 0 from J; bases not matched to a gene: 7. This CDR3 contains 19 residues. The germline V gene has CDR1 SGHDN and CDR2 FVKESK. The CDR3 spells CASSQLQGLAGGNSYEQYF. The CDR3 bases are TGTGCCAGCAGCCAACTCCAGGGACTAGCGGGAGGGAACTCCTACGAGCAGTACTTC.

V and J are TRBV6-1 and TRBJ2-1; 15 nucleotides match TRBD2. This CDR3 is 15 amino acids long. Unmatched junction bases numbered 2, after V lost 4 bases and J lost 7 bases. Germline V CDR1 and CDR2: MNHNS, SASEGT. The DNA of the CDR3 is TGTGCCAGCAGTGCCGGGACTAGCGGGAGGAATGAGCAGTTCTTC. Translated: CASSAGTSGRNEQFF.

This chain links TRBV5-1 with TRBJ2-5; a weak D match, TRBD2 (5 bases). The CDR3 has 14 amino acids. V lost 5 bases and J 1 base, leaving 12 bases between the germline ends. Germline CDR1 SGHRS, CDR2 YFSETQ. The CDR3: CASSERAGQETQYF. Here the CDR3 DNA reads TGCGCCAGCAGTGAGAGGGCAGGCCAAGAGACCCAGTACTTC.

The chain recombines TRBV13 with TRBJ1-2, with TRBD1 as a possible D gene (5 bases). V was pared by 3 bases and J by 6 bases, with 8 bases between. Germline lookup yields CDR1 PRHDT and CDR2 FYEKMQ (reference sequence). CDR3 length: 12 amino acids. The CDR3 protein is CASSFGGDGYTF. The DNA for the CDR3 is TGTGCCAGCAGCTTTGGGGGGGATGGCTACACCTTC.

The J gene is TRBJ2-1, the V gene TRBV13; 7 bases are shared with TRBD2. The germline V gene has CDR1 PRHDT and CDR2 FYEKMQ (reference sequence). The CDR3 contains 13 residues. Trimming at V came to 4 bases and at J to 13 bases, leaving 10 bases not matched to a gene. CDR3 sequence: CASSSNRLAAQFF. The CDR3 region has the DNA TGTGCCAGCAGCTCCAATAGACTAGCCGCCCAGTTCTTC.

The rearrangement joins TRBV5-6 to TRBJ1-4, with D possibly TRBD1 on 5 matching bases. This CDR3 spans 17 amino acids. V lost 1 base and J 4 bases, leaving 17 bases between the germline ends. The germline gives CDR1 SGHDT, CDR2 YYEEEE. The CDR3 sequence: CASSLTGPGRNNEKLFF. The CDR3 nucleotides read TGTGCCAGCAGCTTGACGGGACCGGGGAGGAATAATGAAAAACTGTTTTTT.